This T cell receptor beta chain was identified during a study of blood T cell repertoires in COVID-19. Authors' processing steps: Estimates of nucleated cell counts were drawn from the amplification of reference gene primers. Sequencing used immunoSEQ multiplex PCR; TCRdb keeps in-frame clones, though not all of them. Clonal size and the V and J genes are those of that table, whereas D and trimming came from the DNA. The data show approximately 180,000 clones, about 90% seen once. V lost 0 bases to trimming and J lost 7 bases, with 12 bases between them. Germline CDR1 and CDR2: MNHEY and SVGAGI. CDR3 length: 15 amino acids.

Sequencing was carried out using PBMCs or T cells enriched from blood (not recorded which). This rearrangement joins TRBV6-5 to TRBJ1-4; a possible D gene is TRBD1 (6 bases). This TCR was sampled from a human donor with acute COVID-19. The donor label of this sample is uncertain. CDR3 DNA sequence: TGTGCCAGCAGTTACTCAGCAGGGGTAACTGAAAAACTGTTTTTT. It specifies CASSYSAGVTEKLFF.